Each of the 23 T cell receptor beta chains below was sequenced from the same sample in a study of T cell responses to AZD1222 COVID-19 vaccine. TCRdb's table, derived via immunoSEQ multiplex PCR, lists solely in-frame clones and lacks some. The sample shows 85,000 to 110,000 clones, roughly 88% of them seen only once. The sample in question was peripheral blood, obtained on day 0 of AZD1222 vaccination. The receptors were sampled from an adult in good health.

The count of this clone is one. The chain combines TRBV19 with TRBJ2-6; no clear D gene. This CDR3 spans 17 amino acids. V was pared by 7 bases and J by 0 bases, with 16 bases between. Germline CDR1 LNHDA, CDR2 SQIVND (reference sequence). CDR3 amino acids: CASNLAQRISGANVLTF. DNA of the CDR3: TGTGCCAGTAACTTGGCACAGCGAATCTCTGGGGCCAACGTCCTGACTTTC. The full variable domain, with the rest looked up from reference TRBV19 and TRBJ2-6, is DGGITQSPKYLFRKEGQNVTLSCEQNLNHDAMYWYRQDPGQGLRLIYYSQIVNDFQKGDIAEGYSVSREKKESFPLTVTSAQKNPTAFYLCASNLAQRISGANVLTFGAGSRLTVL.

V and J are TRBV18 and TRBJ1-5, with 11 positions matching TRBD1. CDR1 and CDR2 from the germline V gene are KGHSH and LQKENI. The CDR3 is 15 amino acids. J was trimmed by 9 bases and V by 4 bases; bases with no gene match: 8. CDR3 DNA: TGTGCCAGCTCACAAGGACAGGGGGCGGTTGGGCCCCAGCATTTT. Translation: CASSQGQGAVGPQHF.

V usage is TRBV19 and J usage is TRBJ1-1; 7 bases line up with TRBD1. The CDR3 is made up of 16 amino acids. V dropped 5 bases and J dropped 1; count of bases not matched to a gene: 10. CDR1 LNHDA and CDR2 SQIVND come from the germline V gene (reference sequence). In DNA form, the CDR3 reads TGTGCCAGTAGTTCAACACCGGGACAGCAGAACACTGAAGCTTTCTTT. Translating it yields CASSSTPGQQNTEAFF.

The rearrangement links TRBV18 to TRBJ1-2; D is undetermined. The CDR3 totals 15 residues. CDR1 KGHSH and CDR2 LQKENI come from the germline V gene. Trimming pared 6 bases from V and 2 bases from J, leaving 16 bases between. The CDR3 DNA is TGTGCCAGCTCCCAAACTGTCGTCGTAAACTATGGCTACACCTTC. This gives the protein CASSQTVVVNYGYTF.

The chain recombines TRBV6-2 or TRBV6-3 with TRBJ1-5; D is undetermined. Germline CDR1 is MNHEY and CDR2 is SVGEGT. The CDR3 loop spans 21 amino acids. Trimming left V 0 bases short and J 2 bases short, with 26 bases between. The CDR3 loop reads CASSYSFRESYIRVGNQPQHF. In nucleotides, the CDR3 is TGTGCCAGCAGTTACTCTTTTCGAGAGAGCTACATACGAGTCGGCAATCAGCCCCAGCATTTT.

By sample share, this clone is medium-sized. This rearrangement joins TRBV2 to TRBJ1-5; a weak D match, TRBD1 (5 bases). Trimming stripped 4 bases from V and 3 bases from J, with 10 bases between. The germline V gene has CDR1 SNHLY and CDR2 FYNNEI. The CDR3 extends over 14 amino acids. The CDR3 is CASSVDSTNQPQHF. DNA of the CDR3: TGTGCCAGCAGTGTTGACAGTACCAATCAGCCCCAGCATTTT.

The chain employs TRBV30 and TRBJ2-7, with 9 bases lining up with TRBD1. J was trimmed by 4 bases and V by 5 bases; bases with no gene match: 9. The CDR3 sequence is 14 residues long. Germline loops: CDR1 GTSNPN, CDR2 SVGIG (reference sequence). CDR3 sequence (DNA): TGTGCCTGGCGCATGGGACAGGGTATTTACGAGCAGTACTTC. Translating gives CAWRMGQGIYEQYF.

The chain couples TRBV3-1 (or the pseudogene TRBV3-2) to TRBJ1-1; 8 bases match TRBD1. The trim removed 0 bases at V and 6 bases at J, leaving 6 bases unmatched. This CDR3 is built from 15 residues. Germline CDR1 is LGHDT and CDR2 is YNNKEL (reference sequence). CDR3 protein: CASSQEATGDPEAFF. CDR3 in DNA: TGTGCCAGCAGCCAAGAGGCGACAGGGGACCCTGAAGCTTTCTTT.

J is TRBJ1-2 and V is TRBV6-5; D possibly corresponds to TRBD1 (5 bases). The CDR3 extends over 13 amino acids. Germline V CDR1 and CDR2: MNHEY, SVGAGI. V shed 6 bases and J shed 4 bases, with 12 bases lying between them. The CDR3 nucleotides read TGTGCCAGCAGCGCCGGGACGGTCTATGGCTACACCTTC. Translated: CASSAGTVYGYTF.

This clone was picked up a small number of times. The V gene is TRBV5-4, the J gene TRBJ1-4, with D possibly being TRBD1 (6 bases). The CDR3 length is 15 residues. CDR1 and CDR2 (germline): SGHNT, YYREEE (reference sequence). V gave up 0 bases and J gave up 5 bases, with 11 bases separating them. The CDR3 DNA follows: TGTGCCAGCAGCTTGGGACAGGACGGAAATGAAAAACTGTTTTTT. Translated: CASSLGQDGNEKLFF.

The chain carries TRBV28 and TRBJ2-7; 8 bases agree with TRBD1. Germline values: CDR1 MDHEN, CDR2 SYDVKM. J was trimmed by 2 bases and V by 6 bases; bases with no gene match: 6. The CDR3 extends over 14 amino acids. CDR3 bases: TGTGCCAGCAGCCCTGGACAGGGTGCCTACGAGCAGTACTTC. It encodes CASSPGQGAYEQYF.

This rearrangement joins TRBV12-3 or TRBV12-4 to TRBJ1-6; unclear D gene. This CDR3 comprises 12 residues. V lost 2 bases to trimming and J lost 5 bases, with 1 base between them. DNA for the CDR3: TGTGCCAGCAGTTTAAATAATTCACCCCTCCACTTT. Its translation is CASSLNNSPLHF.

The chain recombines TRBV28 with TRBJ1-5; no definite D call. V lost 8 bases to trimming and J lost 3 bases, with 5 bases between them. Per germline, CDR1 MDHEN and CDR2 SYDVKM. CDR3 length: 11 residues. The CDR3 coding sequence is TGTGCCAGCCAGGACAATCAGCCCCAGCATTTT. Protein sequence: CASQDNQPQHF.

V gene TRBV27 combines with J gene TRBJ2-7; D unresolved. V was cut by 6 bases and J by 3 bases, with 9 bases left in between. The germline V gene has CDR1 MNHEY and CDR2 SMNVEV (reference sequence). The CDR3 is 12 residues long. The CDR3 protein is CASSLSGYEQYF. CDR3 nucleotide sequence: TGTGCCAGCAGCCTGTCAGGCTACGAGCAGTACTTC.

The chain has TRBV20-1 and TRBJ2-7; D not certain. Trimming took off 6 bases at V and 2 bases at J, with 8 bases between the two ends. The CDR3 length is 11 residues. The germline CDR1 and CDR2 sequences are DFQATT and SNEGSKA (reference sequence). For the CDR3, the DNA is TGCAGTGCCCCCTTGACCTACGAGCAGTACTTC. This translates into CSAPLTYEQYF.

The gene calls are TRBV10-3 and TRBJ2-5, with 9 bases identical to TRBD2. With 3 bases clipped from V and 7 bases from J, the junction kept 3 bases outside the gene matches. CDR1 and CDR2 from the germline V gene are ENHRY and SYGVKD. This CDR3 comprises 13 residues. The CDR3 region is CAISDLAGWTQYF. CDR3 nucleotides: TGTGCCATCAGTGACCTAGCGGGATGGACCCAGTACTTC.

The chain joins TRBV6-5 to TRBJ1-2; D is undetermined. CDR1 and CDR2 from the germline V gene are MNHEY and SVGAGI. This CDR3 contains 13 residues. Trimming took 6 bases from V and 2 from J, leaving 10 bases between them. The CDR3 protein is CASRMDGNYGYTF. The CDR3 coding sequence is TGTGCCAGCAGGATGGACGGGAACTATGGCTACACCTTC.

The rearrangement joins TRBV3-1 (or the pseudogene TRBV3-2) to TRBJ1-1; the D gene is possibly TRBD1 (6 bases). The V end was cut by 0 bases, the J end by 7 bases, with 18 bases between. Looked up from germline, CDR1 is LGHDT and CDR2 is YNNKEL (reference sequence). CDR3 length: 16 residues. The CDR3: CASSQELTRGPDEAFF. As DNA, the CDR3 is TGTGCCAGCAGCCAAGAGTTAACCAGGGGCCCCGATGAAGCTTTCTTT.

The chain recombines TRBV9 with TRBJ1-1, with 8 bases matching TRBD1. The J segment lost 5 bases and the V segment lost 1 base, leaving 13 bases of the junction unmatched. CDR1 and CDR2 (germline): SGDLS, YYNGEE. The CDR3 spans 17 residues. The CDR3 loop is CASSVQGAEPGLTEAFF. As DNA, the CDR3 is TGTGCCAGCAGCGTACAGGGGGCCGAACCCGGTTTAACTGAAGCTTTCTTT.

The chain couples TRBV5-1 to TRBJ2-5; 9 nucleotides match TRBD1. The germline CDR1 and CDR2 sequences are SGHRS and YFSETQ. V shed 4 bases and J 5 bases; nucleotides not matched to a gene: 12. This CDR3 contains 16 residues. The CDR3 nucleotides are TGCGCCAGCAGCCCGGGGGGACAGGGAGTGGGCGAGACCCAGTACTTC. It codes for CASSPGGQGVGETQYF.

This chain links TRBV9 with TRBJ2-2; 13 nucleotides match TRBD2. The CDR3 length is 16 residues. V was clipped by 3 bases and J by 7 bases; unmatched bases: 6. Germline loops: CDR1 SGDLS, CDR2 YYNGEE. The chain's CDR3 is CASSAGLAGAGGELFF. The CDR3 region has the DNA TGTGCCAGCAGCGCTGGACTAGCGGGGGCGGGCGGGGAGCTGTTTTTT.

The DNA for the CDR3 is TGTGCCCAGCAGGAGGGGCCCAATTCACCCCTCCACTTT. Translating gives CAQQEGPNSPLHF. The chain is built from TRBV7-2 and TRBJ1-6; D is perhaps TRBD1 (5 bases). With 11 bases removed from V and 7 bases from J, the gap between germline ends came to 15 bases. There are 13 residues in the CDR3. Germline CDR1 reads SGHTA; CDR2 reads FQGNSA.

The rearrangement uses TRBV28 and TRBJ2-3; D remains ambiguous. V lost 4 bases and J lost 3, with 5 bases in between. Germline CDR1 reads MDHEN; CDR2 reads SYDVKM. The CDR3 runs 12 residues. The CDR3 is CASSSLTDTQYF. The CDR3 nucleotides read TGTGCCAGCAGTTCTCTTACAGATACGCAGTATTTT.